These T cell receptor beta chains were read from a single sample in a study of early T cells in non-severe SARS-CoV-2 infection. TCRdb re-called the 5' RACE reads with MiXCR, one entry per CDR3 protein. The sample shows about 42,000 distinct CDR3 sequences, approximately 5.9% of them seen only once. The specimen comprised whole blood, sampled at baseline. These receptors originate from an adult who was a healthcare worker with PCR-confirmed SARS-CoV-2 infection or an uninfected control (not recorded which). Each CDR3 is given with its conserved first and last residue. The D gene is left open where the match is weak. The size entry is marked missing in some rows and otherwise reads once, few, many or a size class.

.	TRBV4-3	many	TRBJ1-2	CASSQETGSRYGYTF	TGCGCCAGCAGCCAAGAGACAGGTAGTCGGTATGGCTACACCTTC
.	TRBV12-3/TRBV12-4	many	TRBJ1-4	CASSLIGTANEKLFF	TGTGCCAGCAGTTTAATCGGGACGGCTAATGAAAAACTGTTTTTT
.	TRBV20-1	few	TRBJ1-2	CSARDLDDYGYTF	TGCAGTGCTAGAGATCTTGACGATTATGGCTACACCTTC
.	TRBV6-2/TRBV6-3	many	TRBJ2-5	CASSYFDRRQETQYF	TGTGCCAGCAGTTACTTCGACAGGCGTCAAGAGACCCAGTACTTC
TRBD1	TRBV10-2	.	TRBJ2-7	CASLGGGQGAIYEQYF	TGCGCCAGCCTGGGGGGTGGACAGGGGGCGATCTACGAGCAGTACTTC
TRBD1	TRBV15	.	TRBJ1-1	CATSNSDRAVGTEAFF	TGTGCCACCAGCAACTCAGACAGGGCAGTAGGGACTGAAGCTTTCTTT
.	TRBV12-3/TRBV12-4	many	TRBJ2-7	CASSLGFYEQYF	TGTGCCAGCAGTTTGGGGTTTTACGAGCAGTACTTC
TRBD1	TRBV7-9	many	TRBJ1-2	CASRKDRTGYTF	TGTGCCAGCAGAAAGGACAGGACTGGCTACACCTTC
.	TRBV13	.	TRBJ2-7	CASNRAGEDEQYF	TGTGCCAGCAACCGGGCAGGGGAGGACGAGCAGTACTTC
.	TRBV12-2	many	TRBJ1-6	CASRLVGRWDNSPLHF	TGTGCAAGTCGCTTAGTCGGCCGGTGGGATAATTCACCCCTCCACTTT
.	TRBV10-1	many	TRBJ2-3	CASSEQGSTDTQYF	TGCGCCAGCAGTGAGCAGGGAAGCACAGATACGCAGTATTTT
TRBD1	TRBV4-3	many	TRBJ1-6	CASSQDRGTGGSPLHF	TGCGCCAGCAGCCAAGATCGGGGGACAGGGGGATCACCCCTCCACTTT
.	TRBV9	few	TRBJ2-1	CASSVWGLSNEQFF	TGTGCCAGCAGCGTATGGGGTTTGAGCAATGAGCAGTTCTTC
TRBD1	TRBV10-3	many	TRBJ1-4	CAISETGDQEKLFF	TGTGCCATCAGTGAGACAGGGGATCAGGAAAAACTGTTTTTT
TRBD2	TRBV14	many	TRBJ2-1	CASSPGLAGEYNEQFF	TGTGCCAGCAGCCCGGGACTAGCGGGGGAGTACAATGAGCAGTTCTTC
TRBD1	TRBV28	many	TRBJ1-1	CASTSGQAGKGTEVFF	TGTGCCAGCACCTCGGGACAGGCAGGAAAGGGGACTGAAGTTTTCTTT
TRBD1	TRBV20-1	.	TRBJ2-5	CSAGQVLGQETQYF	TGCAGTGCTGGACAGGTTCTTGGCCAAGAGACCCAGTACTTC
.	TRBV12-3/TRBV12-4	many	TRBJ2-1	CASSLRSLGEQFF	TGTGCCAGCAGTTTGCGCAGCCTTGGTGAGCAGTTCTTC
.	TRBV29-1	many	TRBJ2-1	CSVERGRSLYNEQFF	TGCAGCGTTGAAAGGGGACGAAGCCTATACAATGAGCAGTTCTTC
TRBD1	TRBV5-6	many	TRBJ2-7	CASSQQDRGLYEQYF	TGTGCCAGCAGCCAGCAGGACAGGGGGCTGTACGAGCAGTACTTC
.	TRBV3-1	many	TRBJ1-5	CASSPSGGNQPQHF	TGTGCCAGCAGCCCATCGGGAGGCAATCAGCCCCAGCATTTT
.	TRBV20-1	many	TRBJ2-5	CSADSGYLQETQYF	TGCAGTGCTGACAGTGGGTACCTCCAAGAGACCCAGTACTTC
TRBD2	TRBV6-6	few	TRBJ2-1	CASSLPTGTSGNEQFF	TGTGCCAGCAGCCTCCCTACCGGGACTAGCGGAAATGAGCAGTTCTTC
.	TRBV11-2	many	TRBJ2-3	CASSSPRLGADTQYF	TGTGCCAGCAGCTCCCCGCGGTTAGGGGCAGATACGCAGTATTTT
TRBD1	TRBV4-3	many	TRBJ2-5	CASSSDRGKTQYF	TGCGCCAGCAGCTCCGACAGGGGAAAGACCCAGTACTTC
.	TRBV4-1	few	TRBJ1-1	CASSQEHTNTEAFF	TGCGCCAGCAGCCAAGAACACACGAACACTGAAGCTTTCTTT
.	TRBV18	few	TRBJ2-5	CASSPPYAGGTQYF	TGTGCCAGCTCACCACCTTACGCCGGAGGGACCCAGTACTTC
.	TRBV20-1	few	TRBJ2-7	CSALSRDGYEQYF	TGCAGTGCTCTTTCCCGGGACGGATACGAGCAGTACTTC
.	TRBV7-2	.	TRBJ2-1	CASSLVSGGSLGEQFF	TGTGCCAGCAGCTTAGTATCTGGGGGCAGTTTGGGTGAGCAGTTCTTC
.	TRBV10-3	few	TRBJ2-5	CAMGRGTQETQYF	TGTGCCATGGGCCGGGGGACACAAGAGACCCAGTACTTC
.	TRBV5-4	many	TRBJ2-7	CASSWGVSSYEQYF	TGTGCCAGCAGTTGGGGGGTGTCGTCCTACGAGCAGTACTTC
.	TRBV6-6	many	TRBJ2-5	CASSYSDVQETQYF	TGTGCCAGCAGTTACTCGGACGTGCAGGAGACCCAGTACTTC
TRBD2	TRBV5-1	many	TRBJ2-3	CASSKARQRDATDTQYF	TGCGCCAGCAGCAAGGCTCGGCAGCGGGACGCCACAGATACGCAGTATTTT
.	TRBV5-4	many	TRBJ2-7	CASSLSGGRAYEQYF	TGTGCCAGCAGCTTGTCCGGGGGGCGAGCCTACGAGCAGTACTTC
.	TRBV27	many	TRBJ2-3	CASSWLAGGSTDTQYF	TGTGCCAGCAGTTGGCTGGCAGGGGGGAGCACAGATACGCAGTATTTT
.	TRBV5-4	many	TRBJ1-2	CASSSVSGAYGYTF	TGTGCCAGCAGCTCCGTCTCGGGAGCGTATGGCTACACCTTC
.	TRBV12-3/TRBV12-4	many	TRBJ2-1	CASSFVKSYNEQFF	TGTGCCAGCAGTTTTGTGAAGTCCTACAATGAGCAGTTCTTC
TRBD1	TRBV9	.	TRBJ2-7	CASSVAGTGAYEQYF	TGTGCCAGCAGCGTGGCCGGGACAGGGGCCTACGAGCAGTACTTC
TRBD1	TRBV12-3/TRBV12-4	many	TRBJ2-1	CASSPGQGNNEQFF	TGTGCCAGCAGTCCGGGACAGGGAAATAATGAGCAGTTCTTC
.	TRBV6-6	.	TRBJ1-4	CASSYSALEGPNEKLFF	TGTGCCAGCAGTTACTCCGCCCTCGAGGGCCCTAATGAAAAACTGTTTTTT
.	TRBV15	many	TRBJ1-2	CATSRDPTPNYGYTF	TGTGCCACCAGCAGAGATCCAACCCCTAACTATGGCTACACCTTC
.	TRBV27	few	TRBJ1-6	CASRGLGINSPLHF	TGTGCCAGCAGAGGATTAGGGATAAATTCACCCCTCCACTTT
.	TRBV5-6	.	TRBJ2-3	CASQFSRTDTQYF	TGTGCCAGCCAGTTTTCGCGCACAGATACGCAGTATTTT
TRBD2	TRBV10-3	.	TRBJ2-7	CAIAGGGLYEQYF	TGTGCCATCGCCGGCGGGGGTCTCTACGAGCAGTACTTC
TRBD1	TRBV19	many	TRBJ2-7	CASGTGAYEQYF	TGTGCCAGTGGGACAGGGGCCTACGAGCAGTACTTC
.	TRBV5-1	many	TRBJ1-3	CASSLDSRNTIYF	TGCGCCAGCAGCTTGGACAGCCGAAACACCATATATTTT
.	TRBV20-1	few	TRBJ1-1	CSALVGMNTEAFF	TGCAGTGCCCTAGTAGGTATGAACACTGAAGCTTTCTTT
TRBD2	TRBV7-2	many	TRBJ2-1	CASSLGTSGANEQFF	TGTGCCAGCAGCTTAGGTACTAGCGGGGCTAATGAGCAGTTCTTC
.	TRBV3-1	.	TRBJ1-1	CASSRGPLAEAFF	TGTGCCAGCAGCCGGGGACCTTTGGCTGAAGCTTTCTTT
TRBD1	TRBV20-1	many	TRBJ2-5	CSARGPSDRDPQYF	TGCAGTGCTAGAGGCCCTTCGGACAGGGATCCCCAGTACTTC
TRBD1	TRBV29-1	.	TRBJ1-4	CSVGTGTNEKLFF	TGCAGCGTTGGGACAGGGACCAATGAAAAACTGTTTTTT
TRBD1	TRBV11-2	many	TRBJ2-3	CASSLVAYGTGGTDTQYF	TGTGCCAGCAGCTTAGTTGCCTACGGGACAGGGGGCACAGATACGCAGTATTTT
.	TRBV30	few	TRBJ1-6	CAWVRPGFYNSPLHF	TGTGCCTGGGTTCGCCCAGGGTTTTATAATTCACCCCTCCACTTT
.	TRBV5-1	.	TRBJ1-5	CASSLGGRANQPQHF	TGCGCCAGCAGCTTGGGCGGGAGAGCGAATCAGCCCCAGCATTTT
.	TRBV10-3	many	TRBJ2-7	CAISESSGAEGSYEQYF	TGTGCCATCAGTGAGTCTTCGGGGGCGGAGGGTTCCTACGAGCAGTACTTC
.	TRBV20-1	.	TRBJ2-2	CSASGAVGGELFF	TGCAGTGCTAGCGGGGCGGTCGGCGGGGAGCTGTTTTTT
TRBD1	TRBV2	.	TRBJ2-5	CASRLRDRGRETQYF	TGTGCCAGCCGCCTCCGTGACAGGGGGCGAGAGACCCAGTACTTC
.	TRBV27	medium-sized	TRBJ2-3	CASSLSWRLNPGTDTQYF	TGTGCCAGCAGTTTATCATGGCGACTAAACCCTGGCACAGATACGCAGTATTTT
.	TRBV12-3/TRBV12-4	many	TRBJ1-6	CASSPTTGSQNSPLHF	TGTGCCAGCAGTCCTACTACAGGGTCCCAAAATTCACCCCTCCACTTT
.	TRBV18	many	TRBJ1-1	CASSLQTREAFF	TGTGCCAGCTCACTCCAGACACGTGAAGCTTTCTTT